The 29 T cell receptor beta chains given below trace back to one sample, sequenced in a study of blood T cell repertoires in COVID-19. TCRdb's table, derived via immunoSEQ multiplex PCR, lists solely in-frame clones and lacks some. The table shows under 200,000 clones, with 85% occurring only once. Sequencing used peripheral blood. These receptors all stem from a man aged 55 to 69 with COVID-19, enrolled during active disease.

This clone was detected once. CDR3 amino acids: CASSYGGLRTEAFF. The CDR3 DNA reads as TGTGCCAGCAGTTACGGGGGCCTCCGGACTGAAGCTTTCTTT. The gene calls are TRBV6-5 and TRBJ1-1, with D tentatively TRBD1 (6 bases). Trimming removed 2 bases at V and 5 bases at J, with 12 bases between. The length of the CDR3 is 14 residues. Germline V CDR1 and CDR2: MNHEY, SVGAGI.

The chain joins TRBV27 to TRBJ2-1; D might be TRBD2 (5 bases). Germline CDR1 is MNHEY and CDR2 is SMNVEV (reference sequence). Trimming took off 4 bases at V and 3 bases at J, with 16 bases between the two ends. The CDR3 has 16 residues. The CDR3 loop is CASSSTRTYYYNEQFF. For the CDR3, the DNA is TGTGCCAGCAGTTCAACTAGAACCTACTACTACAATGAGCAGTTCTTC.

The chain has TRBV28 and TRBJ1-1, with TRBD1 matching over 7 bases. This CDR3 is 13 amino acids long. V shed 6 bases and J 2 bases; nucleotides not matched to a gene: 3. Germline V gene data show CDR1 as MDHEN and CDR2 as SYDVKM. CDR3 sequence: CASRWDRNTEAFF. The CDR3 DNA reads as TGTGCCAGCAGGTGGGACAGAAACACTGAAGCTTTCTTT.

The chain uses TRBV9 and TRBJ2-5, with a tentative D call TRBD1 (7 bases). Deletions cut 3 bases from V and 4 bases from J, with 13 bases between. The CDR3 length is 14 residues. Germline CDR1 and CDR2: SGDLS and YYNGEE. The CDR3 protein is CASSAPGGGETQYF. The CDR3 nucleotides read TGTGCCAGCAGCGCCCCAGGGGGAGGAGAGACCCAGTACTTC.

This sequence joins TRBV13 and TRBJ2-2, with 9 bases fitting TRBD1. CDR3 length: 15 residues. The trim removed 5 bases at V and 5 bases at J, leaving 6 bases unmatched. From germline, CDR1 is PRHDT and CDR2 FYEKMQ (reference sequence). The CDR3 loop is CASSQGTGMTGELFF. The DNA for the CDR3 is TGTGCCAGCAGCCAGGGGACAGGGATGACCGGGGAGCTGTTTTTT.

J is TRBJ1-1 and V is TRBV6-2 or TRBV6-3; D gene uncertain. Trimming took off 6 bases at V and 2 bases at J, with 13 bases between the two ends. The length of the CDR3 is 14 residues. From germline, CDR1 is MNHEY and CDR2 SVGEGT. The CDR3 protein is CASSPYYSNTEAFF. DNA for the CDR3: TGTGCCAGCAGCCCCTATTATTCCAACACTGAAGCTTTCTTT.

The chain combines TRBV12-5 with TRBJ1-1; the match to TRBD1 covers 7 bases. Germline-derived CDR1 and CDR2 are LGHNT and FRNRAP. This CDR3 region has 13 residues. The J segment lost 13 bases and the V segment lost 1 base, leaving 9 bases of the junction unmatched. The CDR3 nucleotides are TGTGCTAGTGGTTTGGGACAGGGCTCCCAAAGTTTCTTT. It yields the protein CASGLGQGSQSFF. Drawing the rest from reference TRBV12-5 and TRBJ1-1, the complete variable domain is DARVTQTPRHKVTEMGQEVTMRCQPILGHNTVFWYRQTMMQGLELLAYFRNRAPLDDSGMPKDRFSAEMPDATLATLKIQPSEPRDSAVYFCASGLGQGSQSFFGQGTRLTVV.

The genes are TRBV14 and TRBJ1-1; 7 bases are shared with TRBD1. After removal of 4 bases from V and 3 bases from J, the junction contained 5 bases not matched to a gene. CDR1 and CDR2 from the germline V gene are SGHDN and FVKESK. This CDR3 spans 14 amino acids. DNA of the CDR3: TGTGCCAGCAGCCCAAAGACAGGGTACACTGAAGCTTTCTTT. Protein: CASSPKTGYTEAFF.

This chain joins TRBV16 and TRBJ1-5, with no clear D. The V gene lost 0 bases and the J gene lost 7 bases, with 13 bases spanning the gap. Per germline, CDR1 KGHSY and CDR2 FQNENV. The CDR3 is 15 residues long. Written as DNA, the CDR3 is TGTGCCAGCAGCCAATCCGAACACCGACAACAGCCCCAGCATTTT. This encodes CASSQSEHRQQPQHF.

This chain connects TRBV6-2 or TRBV6-3 to TRBJ1-1; 10 bases align to TRBD1. V lost 4 bases and J lost 5; bases outside the gene matches: 10. The CDR3 extends over 16 amino acids. The germline CDR1 and CDR2 sequences are MNHEY and SVGEGT. The CDR3 coding sequence is TGTGCCAGCAGTTCCACGACAGGGGGCGCGAGAACTGAAGCTTTCTTT. Its protein product is CASSSTTGGARTEAFF.

This chain uses TRBV29-1 with TRBJ1-1; D remains ambiguous. Between the trimmed V and J ends, which lost 4 bases and 4 bases, there was a span of 4 bases. The V gene's germline CDR1 is SQVTM and CDR2 ANQGSEA. The CDR3 covers 10 residues. DNA for the CDR3: TGCAGCGTTGGGAGCACTGAAGCTTTCTTT. Protein: CSVGSTEAFF.

This clone was detected only once. The chain employs TRBV4-3 and TRBJ1-2; tentative D call: TRBD1 (5 bases). The germline gives CDR1 LGHNA, CDR2 YSLEER. Trimming took off 0 bases at V and 2 bases at J, with 13 bases between the two ends. This CDR3 is 16 amino acids long. CDR3 nucleotide sequence: TGCGCCAGCAGCCAAGATGTCCGGACAAGGAACTATGGCTACACCTTC. It yields the protein CASSQDVRTRNYGYTF.

This sequence joins TRBV13 and TRBJ2-7; tentative D call: TRBD1 (5 bases). The germline V gene encodes CDR1 PRHDT and CDR2 FYEKMQ (reference sequence). The ends were cut back, 8 bases at V and 4 bases at J, with 12 bases in the middle. CDR3 length: 12 amino acids. Written as DNA, the CDR3 is TGTGCCAGCGGGAAAAACAGGTACGAGCAGTACTTC. It specifies CASGKNRYEQYF. Full variable domain (outside the CDR3, taken from reference TRBV13 and TRBJ2-7): AAGVIQSPRHLIKEKRETATLKCYPIPRHDTVYWYQQGPGQDPQFLISFYEKMQSDKGSIPDRFSAQQFSDYHSELNMSSLELGDSALYFCASGKNRYEQYFGPGTRLTVT.

The chain employs TRBV19 and TRBJ1-2; D is perhaps TRBD1 (6 bases). The CDR3 totals 12 residues. V lost 5 bases and J lost 7, with 11 bases in between. The germline V gene encodes CDR1 LNHDA and CDR2 SQIVND (reference sequence). This chain's CDR3 is CASSEQGGGYTF. The CDR3 nucleotides read TGTGCCAGTAGTGAACAGGGTGGTGGCTACACCTTC.

The chain employs TRBV7-2 and TRBJ2-1; TRBD2 agrees at 14 bases. This CDR3 has 19 residues. CDR1 and CDR2 (germline): SGHTA, FQGNSA. The V gene end was trimmed by 5 bases and the J gene end by 6 bases; junction bases not matched to a gene: 15. CDR3 nucleotide sequence: TGTGCCAGCAGCCGTCGGACAACAGGACTAGCGGGAGGCGGCAATGAGCAGTTCTTC. Protein: CASSRRTTGLAGGGNEQFF. Variable domain in full (rest from reference TRBV7-2 and TRBJ2-1): GAGVSQSPSNKVTEKGKDVELRCDPISGHTALYWYRQSLGQGLEFLIYFQGNSAPDKSGLPSDRFSAERTGGSVSTLTIQRTQQEDSAVYLCASSRRTTGLAGGGNEQFFGPGTRLTVL.

CDR3 coding DNA: TGTGCCAGCAGCCCCCAGGATTGGGGAGGGACCAAAAACATTCAGTACTTC. This gives the protein CASSPQDWGGTKNIQYF. This chain links TRBV7-2 with TRBJ2-4; 7 bases fit TRBD2. This CDR3 spans 17 amino acids. V shed 5 bases and J 2 bases; nucleotides not matched to a gene: 12. CDR1 is SGHTA, CDR2 FQGNSA, per germline.

This rearrangement joins TRBV14 to TRBJ2-5; D is ambiguous. The CDR3 is 11 amino acids. Trimming pared 1 base from V and 12 bases from J, leaving 9 bases between. Germline CDR1 is SGHDN and CDR2 is FVKESK. This CDR3 reads CASSQGPVKYF. DNA for the CDR3: TGTGCCAGCAGCCAAGGGCCAGTCAAGTACTTC. Filled out from reference TRBV14 and TRBJ2-5, the complete variable domain reads EAGVTQFPSHSVIEKGQTVTLRCDPISGHDNLYWYRRVMGKEIKFLLHFVKESKQDESGMPNNRFLAERTGGTYSTLKVQPAELEDSGVYFCASSQGPVKYFGPGTRLLVL.

The rearrangement uses TRBV4-1 and TRBJ1-1; TRBD1 might be the D (5 bases). Deletions cut 1 base from V and 9 bases from J, with 18 bases between. The CDR3 is made up of 15 amino acids. Per germline, CDR1 MGHRA and CDR2 YSYEKL. In DNA form, the CDR3 reads TGCGCCAGCAGCCAAGTCGGAGGGGTGGCCGAGAAAGCTTTCTTT. Translating gives CASSQVGGVAEKAFF.

This chain joins TRBV28 and TRBJ1-1; unclear D gene. The germline V gene has CDR1 MDHEN and CDR2 SYDVKM. The V end was cut by 7 bases, the J end by 7 bases, with 13 bases between. CDR3 length: 12 residues. The CDR3 DNA reads TGTGCCAGCATATCTACCTCGGGTGAAGCTTTCTTT. This encodes CASISTSGEAFF.

The CDR3 region is CASSDPGLAGYEQYF. In nucleotides, the CDR3 is TGTGCCAGCAGTGATCCGGGACTAGCTGGCTACGAGCAGTACTTC. The rearrangement links TRBV25-1 to TRBJ2-7, with 9 bases aligning to TRBD2. The junction had 6 bases not matched to a gene; V was cut back by 3 bases and J by 3 bases. Germline CDR1 is MGHDK and CDR2 is SYGVNS. The CDR3 spans 15 residues.

The chain carries TRBV24-1 and TRBJ2-7; 8 bases fit TRBD1. Trimming removed 9 bases from V and 5 bases from J; junction bases left unmatched: 14. The germline gives CDR1 KGHDR, CDR2 SFDVKD. The CDR3 loop spans 15 amino acids. Here the CDR3 reads CATEAGTGFNHEQYF. The DNA for the CDR3 is TGTGCCACCGAAGCCGGGACAGGATTTAACCACGAGCAGTACTTC.

This chain's CDR3 is CASSPADLNTEAFF. The CDR3 DNA reads as TGTGCCAGCTCACCGGCAGATTTGAACACTGAAGCTTTCTTT. This sequence joins TRBV18 and TRBJ1-1; D not resolved. CDR1 and CDR2 from the germline V gene are KGHSH and LQKENI. V lost 3 bases and J 0 bases, leaving 8 bases between the germline ends. CDR3 size: 14 residues.

The chain links TRBV4-2 to TRBJ1-2; D is undetermined. V was trimmed by 0 bases and J by 0 bases, leaving 8 bases between them. Germline CDR1 and CDR2: LGHNA and YNFKEQ. The CDR3 is 15 amino acids. The CDR3 sequence is CASSQDEASNYGYTF. The DNA for the CDR3 is TGTGCCAGCAGCCAAGATGAGGCCTCTAACTATGGCTACACCTTC.

This clone was detected once. The chain has TRBV7-8 and TRBJ2-2; D remains ambiguous. Looked up from germline, CDR1 is SGHVS and CDR2 is FQNEAQ. V gave up 5 bases and J gave up 5 bases, with 21 bases separating them. The CDR3 is 17 amino acids. The CDR3 spells CASSPDRVFVSTGELFF. CDR3 in DNA: TGTGCCAGCAGCCCAGACCGGGTCTTCGTTTCGACCGGGGAGCTGTTTTTT.

The chain employs TRBV24-1 and TRBJ1-2, with unresolved D. V was trimmed by 4 bases and J by 7 bases, leaving 12 bases between them. Germline CDR1 reads KGHDR; CDR2 reads SFDVKD. The length of the CDR3 is 13 residues. The DNA for the CDR3 is TGTGCCACCAGTGAGGAGGGATCCCGTGGCTACACCTTC. Translating it yields CATSEEGSRGYTF.

This clone has a single count. The V and J genes are TRBV7-2 and TRBJ1-2; TRBD1 matches at 11 bases. This CDR3 comprises 15 residues. Germline CDR1 SGHTA, CDR2 FQGNSA. V lost 4 bases and J lost 5; bases outside the gene matches: 6. The CDR3 sequence: CASSSGTGGYYGYTF. As DNA, the CDR3 is TGTGCCAGCAGCTCCGGGACAGGGGGTTATTATGGCTACACCTTC.

This chain links TRBV4-3 with TRBJ1-1; D is undetermined. This CDR3 is 16 amino acids long. Per germline, CDR1 LGHNA and CDR2 YSLEER. The ends were cut back, 3 bases at V and 2 bases at J, with 16 bases in the middle. The chain's CDR3 is CASSQGAIYENTEAFF. In DNA form, the CDR3 reads TGCGCCAGCAGCCAGGGCGCGATATATGAAAACACTGAAGCTTTCTTT.

The rearrangement joins TRBV19 to TRBJ1-5; TRBD1 is a possible D gene (6 bases). V lost 6 bases, J lost 4 bases, and 16 bases lay in between. The CDR3 spans 15 residues. Per germline, CDR1 LNHDA and CDR2 SQIVND (reference sequence). The chain's CDR3 is CASRVTGGPNQPQHF. The CDR3 nucleotides are TGTGCCAGTAGGGTGACAGGAGGCCCTAATCAGCCCCAGCATTTT.

This clone was observed a handful of times. This chain links TRBV10-2 with TRBJ1-1; the D gene is possibly TRBD1 (5 bases). Per germline, CDR1 WSHSY and CDR2 SAAADI. Between the trimmed V and J ends, which lost 4 bases and 4 bases, there was a span of 10 bases. The CDR3 runs to 13 residues. The CDR3, as DNA: TGCGCCAGCAGTGGGCGGGGGGGCACTGAAGCTTTCTTT. Residues: CASSGRGGTEAFF.